One sample yielded the 21 T cell receptor beta chains listed below, sequenced in a study of T cell responses to AZD1222 COVID-19 vaccine. Repertoires were generated with immunoSEQ multiplex PCR, while TCRdb's copy carries only in-frame clones and drops some. The data hold about 120,000 clones, with about 88% observed a single time. Sequences were derived from peripheral blood, sampled 28 days after the second AZD1222 dose. The receptors were sampled from an adult who received the AZD1222 COVID-19 vaccine.

The V call is TRBV10-3, the J call TRBJ2-2, with 10 bases matching TRBD2. In germline, CDR1 is ENHRY, CDR2 SYGVKD. There are 17 residues in the CDR3. V lost 4 bases, J lost 1 base, and 6 bases stayed unmatched. CDR3 DNA: TGTGCCATCAGTGGGCTAGCGGGAGCGGGGAACACCGGGGAGCTGTTTTTT. This translates into CAISGLAGAGNTGELFF.

About this clone itself: This specimen includes other DNA sequences encoding the same CDR3. V usage is TRBV5-4 and J usage is TRBJ2-7, with D perhaps TRBD1 (5 bases). Germline CDR1 and CDR2: SGHNT and YYREEE (reference sequence). There are 13 residues in the CDR3. V was clipped by 0 bases and J by 3 bases, with 7 bases between them. The CDR3: CASSLAQGYEQYF. The DNA for the CDR3 is TGTGCCAGCAGCTTGGCGCAGGGCTACGAGCAGTACTTC.

The chain recombines TRBV13 with TRBJ2-7; 11 nucleotides agree with TRBD2. This CDR3 has 16 amino acids. V was pared by 4 bases and J by 1 base, with 6 bases of the junction left unmatched. The germline gives CDR1 PRHDT, CDR2 FYEKMQ (reference sequence). The CDR3 DNA reads as TGTGCCAGCAGCTCCACTAGCGGGGGCTCATCCTACGAGCAGTACTTC. Protein: CASSSTSGGSSYEQYF.

The CDR3 DNA sequence: TGTGCCAGTAGTATAGAGGATTCGCGTGGCTACACCTTC. Its translation is CASSIEDSRGYTF. The chain has TRBV19 and TRBJ1-2, with D uncertain. The ends were cut back, 0 bases at V and 7 bases at J, with 9 bases in the middle. The CDR3 runs to 13 residues. CDR1 and CDR2 from the germline V gene are LNHDA and SQIVND (reference sequence).

The J gene is TRBJ1-3, the V gene TRBV7-2; the D is unclear. V dropped 4 bases and J dropped 0 bases, with 10 bases sitting between them. Germline V gene data show CDR1 as SGHTA and CDR2 as FQGNSA. The CDR3 spans 15 residues. The CDR3 reads CASSSRPSSGNTIYF. The CDR3 DNA reads as TGTGCCAGCAGCTCCAGACCAAGCTCTGGAAACACCATATATTTT.

This chain uses TRBV5-1 with TRBJ1-2; TRBD1 aligns across 8 bases. The CDR3 has 13 residues. In germline, CDR1 is SGHRS, CDR2 YFSETQ. Trimming took 4 bases from V and 7 from J; bases not matched to a gene: 6. The CDR3 nucleotides read TGCGCCAGCAGCCGCGGACAGGGCTCTGGCTACACCTTC. This encodes CASSRGQGSGYTF.

CDR3 nucleotide sequence: TGCGCCAGCAGCCAAGATATCTCACAGGGTACTGAAGCTTTCTTT. Translated, it gives CASSQDISQGTEAFF. This sequence joins TRBV4-1 and TRBJ1-1; a possible D gene is TRBD1 (6 bases). This CDR3 is built from 15 residues. V lost 0 bases and J lost 5, with 13 bases in between. Germline lookup yields CDR1 MGHRA and CDR2 YSYEKL.

Here the CDR3 reads CASSQGQGRSYEQYF. DNA for the CDR3: TGTGCCAGCAGCCAAGGACAGGGGAGGTCCTACGAGCAGTACTTC. The chain combines TRBV6-5 with TRBJ2-7; 9 bases are a match to TRBD1. Per the germline V gene, CDR1 is MNHEY and CDR2 is SVGAGI. This CDR3 spans 15 amino acids. Losses at the gene ends were 6 bases for V and 1 base for J; bases not matched to a gene: 7.

The chain has TRBV19 and TRBJ1-2; D gene uncertain. This CDR3 is built from 12 residues. Germline V lookup: CDR1 LNHDA, CDR2 SQIVND (reference sequence). Trimming cost V 6 bases and J 8 bases, with 13 bases left between them. The CDR3 spells CASSPATGGYTF. The CDR3 bases are TGTGCCAGTAGCCCGGCAACCGGGGGCTACACCTTC.

The chain is built from TRBV28 and TRBJ1-5; unclear D gene. CDR1 MDHEN and CDR2 SYDVKM come from the germline V gene. V was trimmed by 6 bases and J by 4 bases, leaving 10 bases between them. CDR3 length: 13 residues. Here the CDR3 reads CASSPQWNQPQHF. The CDR3 DNA reads as TGTGCCAGCAGCCCACAATGGAATCAGCCCCAGCATTTT.

The J gene is TRBJ2-1, the V gene TRBV2; D gene ambiguous. V shed 1 base and J shed 12 bases, with 4 bases lying between them. The CDR3 sequence is 10 residues long. The germline V gene has CDR1 SNHLY and CDR2 FYNNEI. CDR3 residues: CASSEVVQFF. CDR3 nucleotides: TGTGCCAGCAGTGAAGTAGTGCAGTTCTTC.

The chain has TRBV5-1 and TRBJ1-2; no firm D call. The CDR3 is made up of 11 amino acids. The germline gives CDR1 SGHRS, CDR2 YFSETQ. V shed 0 bases and J shed 8 bases, with 5 bases lying between them. DNA for the CDR3: TGCGCCAGCAGCTTGGCAGGCGGCTACACCTTC. The encoded protein is CASSLAGGYTF. Complete variable domain (other parts from reference TRBV5-1 and TRBJ1-2): KAGVTQTPRYLIKTRGQQVTLSCSPISGHRSVSWYQQTPGQGLQFLFEYFSETQRNKGNFPGRFSGRQFSNSRSEMNVSTLELGDSALYLCASSLAGGYTFGSGTRLTVV.

The V and J genes are TRBV18 and TRBJ1-1; maybe TRBD1 (5 bases). The V end lost 6 bases, the J end lost 1 base, and 12 bases lay between the germline ends. Looked up from germline, CDR1 is KGHSH and CDR2 is LQKENI. This CDR3 comprises 14 residues. The DNA for the CDR3 is TGTGCCAGCTCGTCGGGGCTCGAGAACACTGAAGCTTTCTTT. Protein sequence: CASSSGLENTEAFF.

The chain links TRBV7-2 to TRBJ2-1; TRBD1 matches at 9 bases. CDR3 length equals 16 residues. Germline V gene sequence: CDR1 SGHTA, CDR2 FQGNSA. The V gene end was trimmed by 5 bases and the J gene end by 5 bases; junction bases not matched to a gene: 10. CDR3 region: CASSPLRDRDNNEQFF. CDR3 coding DNA: TGTGCCAGCAGCCCCCTCAGGGACAGGGATAACAATGAGCAGTTCTTC. Full variable domain (rest looked up from reference TRBV7-2 and TRBJ2-1): GAGVSQSPSNKVTEKGKDVELRCDPISGHTALYWYRQSLGQGLEFLIYFQGNSAPDKSGLPSDRFSAERTGGSVSTLTIQRTQQEDSAVYLCASSPLRDRDNNEQFFGPGTRLTVL.

In its sample, this clone was seen once. The chain joins TRBV10-3 to TRBJ2-7; 7 nucleotides align to TRBD1. The junction had 2 bases not matched to a gene; V was cut back by 2 bases and J by 1 base. The CDR3 runs 14 residues. Germline CDR1 is ENHRY and CDR2 is SYGVKD. DNA for the CDR3: TGTGCCATCAGTGAGGGACAGGCGTCCTACGAGCAGTACTTC. Translation gives CAISEGQASYEQYF.

J is TRBJ1-5 and V is TRBV10-3; no clear D gene. This CDR3 is built from 14 residues. Germline V gene sequence: CDR1 ENHRY, CDR2 SYGVKD. V was pared by 11 bases and J by 0 bases, with 14 bases between. This CDR3 is CAVSADYSNQPQHF. The DNA for the CDR3 is TGTGCCGTCTCCGCCGATTATAGCAATCAGCCCCAGCATTTT.

The chain combines TRBV28 with TRBJ2-7; perhaps TRBD1 as D (6 bases). The CDR3 sequence is 13 residues long. CDR1 and CDR2 (germline): MDHEN, SYDVKM. Trimming cost V 6 bases and J 3 bases, with 12 bases left between them. This CDR3 reads CASRRRGYYEQYF. The CDR3 bases are TGTGCCAGCAGACGCAGGGGATACTACGAGCAGTACTTC.

The V call is TRBV4-3, the J call TRBJ1-2; the match to TRBD1 covers 8 bases. V shed 2 bases, J shed 4 bases, and the junction held 6 bases outside the gene matches. Germline V gives CDR1 LGHNA, CDR2 YSLEER. This CDR3 is 15 amino acids long. CDR3 bases: TGCGCCAGCAGCCAACCGGGACAGGAACGCTATGGCTACACCTTC. Translating it yields CASSQPGQERYGYTF.

The chain employs TRBV7-6 and TRBJ2-7; D is possibly TRBD1 (6 bases). V gave up 4 bases and J gave up 0 bases, with 13 bases separating them. This CDR3 is built from 15 residues. The germline V gene has CDR1 SGHVS and CDR2 FNYEAQ. The CDR3 nucleotides read TGTGCCAGCAGCTCCGGACAGTTTTACTCCTACGAGCAGTACTTC. This translates into CASSSGQFYSYEQYF.

This chain connects TRBV18 to TRBJ1-1, with D hard to call. Germline loops: CDR1 KGHSH, CDR2 LQKENI. Trimming left V 6 bases short and J 3 bases short, with 11 bases between. CDR3 length equals 13 residues. CDR3 sequence reads: CASSLDGDTEAFF. The CDR3, as DNA: TGTGCCAGCTCCCTCGACGGGGACACTGAAGCTTTCTTT.

This clone was recorded once. The CDR3 DNA reads as TGTGCCAGCAGTAAACCGGGACAGGTGTCCGGTTTCTTT. Protein sequence: CASSKPGQVSGFF. V gene TRBV6-6 combines with J gene TRBJ1-1; TRBD1 matches at 8 bases. Germline lookup yields CDR1 MNHNY and CDR2 SVGAGI (reference sequence). V dropped 5 bases and J dropped 13; count of bases not matched to a gene: 12. The CDR3 has 13 amino acids.